This T cell receptor beta chain appears in the sequencing data of a study of T cells in tuberculosis. TCRdb keeps only in-frame clones here, not all; method: immunoSEQ multiplex PCR. The sample records tens of thousands of clones, roughly 87% being singletons. Specified time point: new active TB diagnosis, blood taken before or within 7 days of starting treatment. Each clinical donor contributed on average roughly 100,000 T cells from unsorted cryopreserved PBMC. CDR3 length: 15 residues. V dropped 4 bases and J dropped 3; count of bases not matched to a gene: 6. Germline loops: CDR1 SEHNR, CDR2 FQNEAQ (reference sequence). General study findings and limits: Samples were chosen by availability of cryopreserved specimens.

Turning to this clone: The antigen remains undetermined.

This receptor was identified in an adult with tuberculosis. The chain combines TRBV7-9 with TRBJ2-1; 7 bases align to TRBD1. The sequenced sample was PBMCs, obtained at tuberculosis diagnosis. CDR3 loop: CASSSQGQFYNEQFF. In DNA, the CDR3 is TGTGCCAGCAGCTCCCAGGGACAGTTCTACAATGAGCAGTTCTTC.